What follows are 17 T cell receptor beta chains derived from one specimen sequenced in a study of blood T cell repertoires in COVID-19. Data came from immunoSEQ multiplex PCR; TCRdb stores just in-frame clones and leaves some out. The data hold about 190,000 clones, with around 79% observed a single time. Sequencing was carried out using peripheral blood. Receptors originate from a woman aged 45-65 years with acute or convalescent COVID-19.

This chain links TRBV5-6 with TRBJ1-2; perhaps TRBD1 as D (5 bases). CDR1 and CDR2 from the germline V gene are SGHDT and YYEEEE. V was pared by 4 bases and J by 6 bases, with 16 bases between. The CDR3 runs to 14 residues. The CDR3 region has the DNA TGTGCCAGCAGCCACGACCAGGGTCTCCATGGCTACACCTTC. As protein: CASSHDQGLHGYTF.

This clone was seen once. The V call is TRBV5-1, the J call TRBJ2-7, with TRBD2 matching over 12 bases. The J segment lost 6 bases and the V segment lost 4 bases, leaving 5 bases of the junction unmatched. The germline V gene has CDR1 SGHRS and CDR2 YFSETQ. The length of the CDR3 is 14 residues. The chain's CDR3 is CASSLTSGGSEQYF. The CDR3 DNA is TGCGCCAGCAGCCTGACTAGCGGGGGTTCCGAGCAGTACTTC.

In this sample, this clone turned up once. This rearrangement joins TRBV15 to TRBJ1-2; D is uncertain. The germline V gene has CDR1 LNHNV and CDR2 YYDKDF (reference sequence). The CDR3 is 15 amino acids. With 4 bases removed from V and 4 bases from J, the gap between germline ends came to 16 bases. The CDR3 DNA reads as TGTGCCACCAGCACCAGCCGGACTTCCCTCTATGGCTACACCTTC. Its protein product is CATSTSRTSLYGYTF.

The chain joins TRBV13 to TRBJ2-1; 7 nucleotides line up with TRBD2. Germline loops: CDR1 PRHDT, CDR2 FYEKMQ (reference sequence). Trimming at V came to 5 bases and at J to 5 bases, leaving 6 bases not matched to a gene. This CDR3 is built from 14 residues. CDR3 nucleotide sequence: TGTGCCAGCAGCACCCGGGGGGTGGACAATGAGCAGTTCTTC. It is translated as CASSTRGVDNEQFF.

The chain is built from TRBV7-9 and TRBJ1-2; no firm D call. Germline-derived CDR1 and CDR2 are SEHNR and FQNEAQ (reference sequence). V was cut by 5 bases and J by 4 bases, with 20 bases left in between. This CDR3 comprises 16 residues. CDR3 protein: CASSITKSGVGYGYTF. CDR3 sequence (DNA): TGTGCCAGCAGCATAACCAAGAGCGGAGTGGGCTATGGCTACACCTTC.

The chain recombines TRBV5-6 with TRBJ2-7, with 12 positions matching TRBD2. The CDR3 is 14 residues long. Germline loops: CDR1 SGHDT, CDR2 YYEEEE. The V and J ends lost 9 bases and 3 bases, in that order; junction bases with no gene match: 7. CDR3 sequence: CATSRLAGDYEQYF. CDR3 coding DNA: TGTGCCACGTCGCGACTAGCGGGAGACTACGAGCAGTACTTC.

V gene TRBV5-1 combines with J gene TRBJ2-1; TRBD2 agrees at 9 bases. CDR1 and CDR2 (germline): SGHRS, YFSETQ. The V gene end was trimmed by 4 bases and the J gene end by 8 bases; junction bases not matched to a gene: 7. The CDR3 extends over 14 amino acids. This CDR3 reads CASSRIAGEDEQFF. The CDR3 DNA reads TGCGCCAGCAGCCGTATAGCGGGAGAAGATGAGCAGTTCTTC.

Ten or more counts support this clone. This CDR3 reads CASGGQGLSNQPQHF. The DNA for the CDR3 is TGTGCCAGTGGGGGACAGGGCCTAAGCAATCAGCCCCAGCATTTT. The chain is built from TRBV19 and TRBJ1-5; TRBD1 matches 9 bases. This CDR3 contains 15 residues. V shed 8 bases and J 1 base; nucleotides not matched to a gene: 6. Germline lookup yields CDR1 LNHDA and CDR2 SQIVND (reference sequence).

This clone was seen once. The rearrangement links TRBV6-5 to TRBJ2-2; TRBD1 is a possible D gene (6 bases). This CDR3 is built from 12 residues. V lost 5 bases to trimming and J lost 6 bases, with 7 bases between them. The germline gives CDR1 MNHEY, CDR2 SVGAGI. CDR3: CASSTGSGELFF. As DNA, the CDR3 is TGTGCCAGCAGTACAGGGTCCGGGGAGCTGTTTTTT.

The chain recombines TRBV6-6 with TRBJ1-2; D remains ambiguous. Germline values: CDR1 MNHNY, CDR2 SVGAGI (reference sequence). This CDR3 is built from 13 residues. The V and J ends lost 2 bases and 3 bases respectively, with 7 bases between them. This chain's CDR3 is CASSYKEDYGYTF. The CDR3 nucleotides are TGTGCCAGCAGTTACAAGGAGGACTATGGCTACACCTTC.

The genes are TRBV28 and TRBJ2-7; TRBD1 might be the D (6 bases). The germline V and J ends were trimmed by 3 bases and 1 base, with 13 bases remaining between them. CDR3 length: 15 residues. Looked up from germline, CDR1 is MDHEN and CDR2 is SYDVKM. CDR3 protein: CASSFDRQVSYEQYF. CDR3 nucleotides: TGTGCCAGCAGTTTCGACCGACAGGTATCCTACGAGCAGTACTTC.

The chain recombines TRBV5-5 with TRBJ1-6, with D perhaps TRBD1 (6 bases). Germline loops: CDR1 SGHKS, CDR2 YYEKEE (reference sequence). This CDR3 region has 15 residues. Trimming removed 4 bases at V and 9 bases at J, with 17 bases between. In DNA, the CDR3 is TGTGCCAGCAGCCCCGGGGGGGGGCACGGTTCACCCCTCCACTTT. Protein: CASSPGGGHGSPLHF.

This chain uses TRBV19 with TRBJ2-7, with 9 positions matching TRBD2. This CDR3 spans 18 amino acids. In germline, CDR1 is LNHDA, CDR2 SQIVND (reference sequence). V was clipped by 1 base and J by 3 bases; unmatched bases: 13. Here the CDR3 DNA reads TGTGCCAGTAGTATAGTCTTGGACGTAGCGGGAGCGCTCTACGAGCAGTACTTC. Translated: CASSIVLDVAGALYEQYF.

The V call is TRBV18, the J call TRBJ2-7; 13 bases agree with TRBD2. The CDR3 covers 15 residues. Looked up from germline, CDR1 is KGHSH and CDR2 is LQKENI. V gave up 3 bases and J gave up 4 bases; unmatched junction bases: 3. CDR3 region: CASSPGLAGEYEQYF. In DNA, the CDR3 is TGTGCCAGCTCACCTGGACTAGCGGGAGAGTACGAGCAGTACTTC. The entire variable domain, with the rest obtained from reference TRBV18 and TRBJ2-7, is as follows: NAGVMQNPRHLVRRRGQEARLRCSPMKGHSHVYWYRQLPEEGLKFMVYLQKENIIDESGMPKERFSAEFPKEGPSILRIQQVVRGDSAAYFCASSPGLAGEYEQYFGPGTRLTVT.

The V gene is TRBV9, the J gene TRBJ1-3, with D hard to call. The CDR3 is 13 residues long. Trimming removed 3 bases from V and 4 bases from J, with 8 bases in between. The germline CDR1 and CDR2 sequences are SGDLS and YYNGEE. CDR3 loop: CASSAHTGNTIYF. In DNA, the CDR3 is TGTGCCAGCAGCGCCCACACGGGAAACACCATATATTTT.

V is TRBV7-2 and J is TRBJ2-1, with 8 positions matching TRBD2. The CDR3 sequence is 15 residues long. The V and J ends lost 3 bases and 2 bases, in that order; junction bases with no gene match: 3. Germline loops: CDR1 SGHTA, CDR2 FQGNSA. The CDR3 spells CASSFSGTTYNEQFF. The CDR3, as DNA: TGTGCCAGCAGCTTTAGCGGGACCACCTACAATGAGCAGTTCTTC.

This chain uses TRBV7-2 with TRBJ2-3, with 7 bases matching TRBD2. With 5 bases clipped from V and 4 bases from J, the junction kept 15 bases outside the gene matches. Germline loops: CDR1 SGHTA, CDR2 FQGNSA. The CDR3 sequence is 17 residues long. CDR3 coding DNA: TGTGCCAGCAGCCGGTCCCCTGGGGGGGGAGCCCCAGATACGCAGTATTTT. This translates into CASSRSPGGGAPDTQYF.